This T cell receptor beta chain was obtained from a study of regulatory and conventional T cells in RAG deficiency. This CDR3 contains 13 residues. Germline-derived CDR1 and CDR2 are MNHEY and SMNVEV (reference sequence). Trimming removed 8 bases at V and 0 bases at J, with 8 bases between. Repertoires were generated with immunoSEQ multiplex PCR, while TCRdb's copy carries only in-frame clones and drops some. The sample holds some 22,000 clones, 90% to 95% seen once. Overall study findings and caveats: Patient subsets had shorter CDR3s; Omenn Treg-Tconv overlap exceeded 75%. These Omenn syndrome Treg sorts may hold peripherally activated cells instead.

The sorted conventional CD4+ T cells were CD25-low and CD127-high, with genomic DNA sequenced. Comments on this clone: Its antigen is as yet unknown.

Another study also made use of these data, one on regulatory T cells. As reported in that work: The PCR used 52 TRBV and 13 TRBJ primers. Patient repertoires had restricted TRB V-J pairs and skewed V and J usage, most in Tregs.

Sequencing was carried out using CD4+ T cells sorted from blood. This receptor was taken from a human donor in good health. This chain uses TRBV27 with TRBJ1-3; no definite D call. In DNA form, the CDR3 reads TGTGCCAGCCGGGAATTCTCTGGAAACACCATATATTTT. It translates to CASREFSGNTIYF.